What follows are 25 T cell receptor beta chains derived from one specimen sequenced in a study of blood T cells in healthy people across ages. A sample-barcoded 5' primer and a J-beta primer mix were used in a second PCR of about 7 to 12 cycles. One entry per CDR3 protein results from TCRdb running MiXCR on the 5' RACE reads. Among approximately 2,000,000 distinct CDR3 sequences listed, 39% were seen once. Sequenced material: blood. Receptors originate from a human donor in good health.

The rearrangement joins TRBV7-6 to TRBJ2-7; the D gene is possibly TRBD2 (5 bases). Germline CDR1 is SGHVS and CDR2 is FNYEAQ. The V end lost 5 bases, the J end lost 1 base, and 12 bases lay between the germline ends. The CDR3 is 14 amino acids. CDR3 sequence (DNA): TGTGCCAGCAGCCAGACTAAGATGTCCTACGAGCAGTACTTC. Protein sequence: CASSQTKMSYEQYF.

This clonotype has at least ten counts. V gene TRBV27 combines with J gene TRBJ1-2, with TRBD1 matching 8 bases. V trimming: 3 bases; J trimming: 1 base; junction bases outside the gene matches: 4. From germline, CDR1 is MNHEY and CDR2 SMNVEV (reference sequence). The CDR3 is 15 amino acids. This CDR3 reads CASSFSGGSNYGYTF. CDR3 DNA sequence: TGTGCCAGCAGTTTTTCAGGGGGCAGTAACTATGGCTACACCTTC.

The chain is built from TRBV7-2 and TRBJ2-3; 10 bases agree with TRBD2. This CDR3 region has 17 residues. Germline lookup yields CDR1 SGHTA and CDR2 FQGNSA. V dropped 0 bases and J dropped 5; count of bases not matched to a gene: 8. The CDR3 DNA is TGTGCCAGCAGCTTAGCTACAGCGGGGGGGCCCGGAGATACGCAGTATTTT. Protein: CASSLATAGGPGDTQYF.

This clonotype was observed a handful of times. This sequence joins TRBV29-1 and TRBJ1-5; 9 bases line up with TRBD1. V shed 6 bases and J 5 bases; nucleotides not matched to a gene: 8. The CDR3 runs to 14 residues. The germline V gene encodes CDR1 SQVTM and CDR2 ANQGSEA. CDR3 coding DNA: TGCAGCGTCTCCGGGACAGGGCACGATCAGCCCCAGCATTTT. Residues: CSVSGTGHDQPQHF.

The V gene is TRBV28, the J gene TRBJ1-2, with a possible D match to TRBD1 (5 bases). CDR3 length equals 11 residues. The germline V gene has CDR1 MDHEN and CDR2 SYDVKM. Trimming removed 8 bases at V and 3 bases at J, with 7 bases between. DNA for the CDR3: TGTGCCAGCCAGGGAGACTATGGCTACACCTTC. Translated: CASQGDYGYTF.

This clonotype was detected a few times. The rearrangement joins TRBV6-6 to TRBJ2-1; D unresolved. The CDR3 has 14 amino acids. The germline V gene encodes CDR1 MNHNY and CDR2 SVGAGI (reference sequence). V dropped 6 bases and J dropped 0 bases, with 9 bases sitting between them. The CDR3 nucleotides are TGTGCCAGCAGCCCCGTTGACTCCTACAATGAGCAGTTCTTC. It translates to CASSPVDSYNEQFF.

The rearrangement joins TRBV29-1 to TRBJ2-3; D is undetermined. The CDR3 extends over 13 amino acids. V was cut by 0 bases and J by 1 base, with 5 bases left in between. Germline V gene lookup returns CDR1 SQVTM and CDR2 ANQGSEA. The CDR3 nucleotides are TGCAGCGTTGAAGATGACGGCACAGATACGCAGTATTTT. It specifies CSVEDDGTDTQYF.

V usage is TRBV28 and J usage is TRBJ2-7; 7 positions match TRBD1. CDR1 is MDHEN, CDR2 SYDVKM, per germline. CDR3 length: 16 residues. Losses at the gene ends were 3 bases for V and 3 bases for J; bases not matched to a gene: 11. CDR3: CASSFGLRDRRYEQYF. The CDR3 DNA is TGTGCCAGCAGTTTCGGTCTCCGGGACAGACGCTACGAGCAGTACTTC.

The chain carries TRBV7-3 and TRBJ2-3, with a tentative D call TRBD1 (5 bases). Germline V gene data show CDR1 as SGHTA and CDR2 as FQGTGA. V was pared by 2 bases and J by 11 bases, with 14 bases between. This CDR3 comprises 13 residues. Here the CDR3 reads CASSLSRVERQYF. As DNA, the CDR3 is TGTGCCAGCAGCTTATCCAGGGTCGAGCGGCAGTATTTT.

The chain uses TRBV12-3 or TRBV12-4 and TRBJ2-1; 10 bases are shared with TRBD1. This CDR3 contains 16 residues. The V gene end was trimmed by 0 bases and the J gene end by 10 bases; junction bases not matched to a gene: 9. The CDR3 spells CASSLASGTGAREQFF. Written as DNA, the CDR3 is TGTGCCAGCAGTTTAGCGTCTGGGACAGGGGCTCGCGAGCAGTTCTTC.

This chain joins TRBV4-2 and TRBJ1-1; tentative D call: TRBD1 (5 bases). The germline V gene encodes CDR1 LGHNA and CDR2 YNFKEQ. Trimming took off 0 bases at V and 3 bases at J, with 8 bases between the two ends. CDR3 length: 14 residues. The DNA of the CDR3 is TGTGCCAGCAGCCAAGATCCAGGGTACACTGAAGCTTTCTTT. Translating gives CASSQDPGYTEAFF.

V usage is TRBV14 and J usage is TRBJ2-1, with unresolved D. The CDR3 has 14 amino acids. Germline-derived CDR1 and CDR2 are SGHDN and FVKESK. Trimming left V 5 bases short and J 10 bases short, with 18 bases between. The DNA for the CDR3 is TGTGCCAGCAGCTACGACAATGCTCTGAACGAGCAGTTCTTC. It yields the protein CASSYDNALNEQFF.

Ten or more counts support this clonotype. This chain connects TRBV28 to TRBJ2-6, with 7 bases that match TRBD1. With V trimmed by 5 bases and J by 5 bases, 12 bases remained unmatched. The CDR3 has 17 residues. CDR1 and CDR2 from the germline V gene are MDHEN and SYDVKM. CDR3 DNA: TGTGCCAGCAGTATCAGACAGGGTTTACTCCGGGCCAACGTCCTGACTTTC. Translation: CASSIRQGLLRANVLTF.

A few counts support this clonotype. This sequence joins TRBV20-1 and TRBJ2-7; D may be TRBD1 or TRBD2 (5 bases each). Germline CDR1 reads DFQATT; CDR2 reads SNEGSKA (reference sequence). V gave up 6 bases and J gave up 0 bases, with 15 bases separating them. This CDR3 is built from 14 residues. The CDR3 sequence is CSAPGTVDSYEQYF. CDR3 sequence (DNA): TGCAGTGCACCTGGGACGGTGGACTCCTACGAGCAGTACTTC.

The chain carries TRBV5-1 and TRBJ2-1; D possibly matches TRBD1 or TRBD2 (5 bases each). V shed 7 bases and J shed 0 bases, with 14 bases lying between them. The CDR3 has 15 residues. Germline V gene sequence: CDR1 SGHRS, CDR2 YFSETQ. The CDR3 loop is CASGPGDRSYNEQFF. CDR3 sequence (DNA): TGCGCCAGCGGACCCGGGGACCGCTCCTACAATGAGCAGTTCTTC.

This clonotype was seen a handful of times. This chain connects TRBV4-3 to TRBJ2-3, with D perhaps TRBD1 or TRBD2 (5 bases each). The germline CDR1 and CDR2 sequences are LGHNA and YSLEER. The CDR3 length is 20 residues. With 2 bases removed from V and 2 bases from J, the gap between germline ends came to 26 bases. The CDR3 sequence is CASSQIWQGTSAGTTDTQYF. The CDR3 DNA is TGCGCCAGCAGCCAAATTTGGCAGGGAACTTCGGCAGGGACCACAGATACGCAGTATTTT.

Here the CDR3 reads CASSGRARQGSYNEQFF. The CDR3 DNA reads as TGTGCCAGCAGTGGGAGGGCAAGACAGGGTTCCTACAATGAGCAGTTCTTC. The chain carries TRBV5-8 and TRBJ2-1; possibly TRBD1 or TRBD2 for D (7 bases each). Trimming took off 5 bases at V and 1 base at J, with 19 bases between the two ends. Germline loops: CDR1 SGHTS, CDR2 YDEGEE. CDR3 length equals 17 residues.

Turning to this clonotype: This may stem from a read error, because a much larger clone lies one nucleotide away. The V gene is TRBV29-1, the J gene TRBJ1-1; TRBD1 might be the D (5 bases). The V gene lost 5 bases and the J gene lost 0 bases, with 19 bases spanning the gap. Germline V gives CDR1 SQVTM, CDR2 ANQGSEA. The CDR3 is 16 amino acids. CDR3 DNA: TGCAGCGTTAGGGACGGGCTTCTCAAATTGAACACTGAAGCTTTCTTT. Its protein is CSVRDGLLKLNTEAFF. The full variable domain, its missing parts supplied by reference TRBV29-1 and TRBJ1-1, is SAVISQKPSRDICQRGTSLTIQCQVDSQVTMMFWYRQQPGQSLTLIATANQGSEATYESGFVIDKFPISRPNLTFSTLTVSNMSPEDSSIYLCSVRDGLLKLNTEAFFGQGTRLTVV.

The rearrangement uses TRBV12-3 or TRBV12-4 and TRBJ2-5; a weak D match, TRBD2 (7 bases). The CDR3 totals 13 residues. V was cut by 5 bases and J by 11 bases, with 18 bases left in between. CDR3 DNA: TGTGCCAGCAGTACCCTAGGGGGGGACAAGCAGTACTTC. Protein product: CASSTLGGDKQYF.

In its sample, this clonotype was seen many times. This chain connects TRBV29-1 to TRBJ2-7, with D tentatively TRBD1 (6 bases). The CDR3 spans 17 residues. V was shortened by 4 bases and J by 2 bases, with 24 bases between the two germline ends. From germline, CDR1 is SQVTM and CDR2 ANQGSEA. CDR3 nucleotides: TGCAGCGTTGTAGCACCAAGGAAGACAGGAACGACCTACGAGCAGTACTTC. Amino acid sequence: CSVVAPRKTGTTYEQYF.

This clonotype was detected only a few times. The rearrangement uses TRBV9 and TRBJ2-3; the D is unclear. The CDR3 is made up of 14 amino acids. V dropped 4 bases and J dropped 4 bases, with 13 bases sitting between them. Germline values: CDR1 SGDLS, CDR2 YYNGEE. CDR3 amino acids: CASSPTGASDTQYF. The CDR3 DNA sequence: TGTGCCAGCAGCCCAACCGGAGCTTCAGATACGCAGTATTTT.

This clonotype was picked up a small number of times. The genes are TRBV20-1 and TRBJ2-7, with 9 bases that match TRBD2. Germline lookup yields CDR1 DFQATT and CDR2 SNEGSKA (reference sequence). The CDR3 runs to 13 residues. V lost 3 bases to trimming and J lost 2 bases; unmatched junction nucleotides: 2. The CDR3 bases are TGCAGTGCTAGGGGACTAGCTACCTACGAGCAGTACTTC. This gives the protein CSARGLATYEQYF.

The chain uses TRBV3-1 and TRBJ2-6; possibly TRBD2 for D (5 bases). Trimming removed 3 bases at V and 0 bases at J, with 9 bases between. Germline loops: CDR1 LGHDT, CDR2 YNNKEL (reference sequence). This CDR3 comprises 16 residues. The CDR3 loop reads CASSHLLASGANVLTF. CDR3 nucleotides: TGTGCCAGCAGCCATCTCCTAGCCTCTGGGGCCAACGTCCTGACTTTC.

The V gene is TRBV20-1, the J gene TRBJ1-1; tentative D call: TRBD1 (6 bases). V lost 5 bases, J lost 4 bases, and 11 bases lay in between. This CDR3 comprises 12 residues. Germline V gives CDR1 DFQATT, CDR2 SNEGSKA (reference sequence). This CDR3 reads CSAAGGGTEAFF. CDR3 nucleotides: TGCAGTGCTGCGGGAGGGGGCACTGAAGCTTTCTTT.

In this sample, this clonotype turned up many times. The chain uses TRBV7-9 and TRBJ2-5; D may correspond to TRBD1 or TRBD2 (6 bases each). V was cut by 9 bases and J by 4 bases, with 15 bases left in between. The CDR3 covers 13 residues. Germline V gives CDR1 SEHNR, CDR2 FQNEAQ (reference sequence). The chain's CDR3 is CASYGGGGETQYF. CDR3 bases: TGTGCCAGTTACGGGGGCGGCGGAGAGACCCAGTACTTC.